The clone carrying this T cell receptor beta chain has just a few counts. These data are taken from a study of blood T cell repertoires in COVID-19. On the study more broadly: Sources were T cells, B-cell-depleted T cells, or PBMCs; the material itself was cDNA or gDNA.

Germline trimming cut 5 bases from V and 4 bases from J; bases unmatched to any gene: 5. CDR3 length: 15 residues. Looked up from germline, CDR1 is SGHNT and CDR2 is YENEEA. In the original analysis: From reference gene primer amplification, estimates of nucleated cell counts were derived. Clones were read by immunoSEQ multiplex PCR, and TCRdb kept only the in-frame ones, dropping some. That table gives V, J and clone size, and the DNA gave D and trimming. The table records about 55,000 clones, around 79% of them present only once. What was sequenced was peripheral blood. This chain uses TRBV11-3 with TRBJ2-1; 10 bases match TRBD2. The receptor's source is a woman aged 65 to 85 with acute or convalescent COVID-19. CDR3 nucleotide sequence: TGTGCCAGCAGCCGGGGACTAGCGCGGTACAATGAGCAGTTCTTC. Translation: CASSRGLARYNEQFF.